This T cell receptor (beta chain) was found in a study of T cell repertoires in cytomegalovirus infection. Study context: An indication of both CMV infection and matching HLA type came from public TCR beta signatures.

Comment on this clonotype: Its antigen is unidentified.

One entry per CDR3 protein results from TCRdb running MiXCR on the reads. The data show over 450,000 distinct CDR3 sequences, 11% seen once. Whole-study findings and limits: CMV carriers having the relevant HLA were flagged by cumulative public TCR beta family frequency. Predominance within the ex vivo response was attributable to HLA-C-restricted CMV-specific TCR beta clonotypes.

The V and J ends lost 0 bases and 3 bases, in that order; junction bases with no gene match: 10. Looked up from germline, CDR1 is LGHDT and CDR2 is YNNKEL (reference sequence). The CDR3 consists of 18 residues. This sequence originates from a human donor in good health (CMV status not recorded). Some clones in this sample may be carry-over from other donors' samples. The sequenced sample was PBMCs. This chain uses TRBV3-1 with TRBJ2-3, with 9 positions matching TRBD2. The CDR3 reads CASSQERRGGGATDTQYF. The CDR3 DNA reads TGTGCCAGCAGCCAAGAGCGTAGGGGCGGGGGGGCTACAGATACGCAGTATTTT.